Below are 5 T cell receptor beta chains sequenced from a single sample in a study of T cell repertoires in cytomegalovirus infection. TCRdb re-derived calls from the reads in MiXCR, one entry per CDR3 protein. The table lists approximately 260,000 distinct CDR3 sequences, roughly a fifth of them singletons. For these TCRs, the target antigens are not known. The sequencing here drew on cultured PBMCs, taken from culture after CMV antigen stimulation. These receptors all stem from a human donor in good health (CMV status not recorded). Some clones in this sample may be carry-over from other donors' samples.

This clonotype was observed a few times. CDR3 sequence (DNA): TGTGCCAGCAGCCACCTCGGGGCGGGGGATGAAAAACTGTTTTTT. Protein: CASSHLGAGDEKLFF. J is TRBJ1-4 and V is TRBV6-2 or TRBV6-3; a possible D gene is TRBD1 (5 bases). This CDR3 contains 15 residues. Trimming cost V 6 bases and J 6 bases, with 17 bases left between them. The V gene's germline CDR1 is MNHEY and CDR2 SVGEGT.

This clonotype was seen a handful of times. CDR3 coding DNA: TGCAGCGTTGAAGGAGGAACCTACGAGCAGTACTTC. The encoded protein is CSVEGGTYEQYF. The chain has TRBV29-1 and TRBJ2-7; no clear D gene. The CDR3 has 12 amino acids. Between the trimmed V and J ends, which lost 1 base and 2 bases, there was a span of 6 bases. CDR1 and CDR2 from the germline V gene are SQVTM and ANQGSEA.

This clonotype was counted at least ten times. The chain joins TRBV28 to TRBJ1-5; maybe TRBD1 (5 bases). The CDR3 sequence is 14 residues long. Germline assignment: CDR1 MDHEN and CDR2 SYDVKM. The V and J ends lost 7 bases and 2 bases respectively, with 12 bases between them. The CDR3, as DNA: TGTGCCAGCACCGGGGGAGGGGGCAATCAGCCCCAGCATTTT. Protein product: CASTGGGGNQPQHF.

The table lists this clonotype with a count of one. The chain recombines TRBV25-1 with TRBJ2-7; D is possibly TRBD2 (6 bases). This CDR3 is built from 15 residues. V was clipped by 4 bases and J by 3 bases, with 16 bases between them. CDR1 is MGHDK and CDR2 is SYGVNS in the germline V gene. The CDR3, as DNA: TGTGCCAGCAGTGGGAGGGGCGAACCTTTCTACGAGCAGTACTTC. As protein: CASSGRGEPFYEQYF.

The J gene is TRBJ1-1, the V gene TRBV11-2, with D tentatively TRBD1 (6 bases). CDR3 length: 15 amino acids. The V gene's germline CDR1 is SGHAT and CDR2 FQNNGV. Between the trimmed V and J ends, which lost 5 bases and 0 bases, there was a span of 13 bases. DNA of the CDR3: TGTGCCAGCAGCCGCAGGGGAGGTTTGAACACTGAAGCTTTCTTT. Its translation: CASSRRGGLNTEAFF.